What follows is one TCR beta chain and its context. As yet, its antigen is unknown. Sampling consisted of one heparinised blood draw per donor, averaging approximately 100 mL. With V trimmed by 4 bases and J by 0 bases, 7 bases remained unmatched. The CDR3 covers 17 residues. Germline V gene sequence: CDR1 SGDLS, CDR2 YYNGEE. The sample belongs to a study of beta chain features in type 1 diabetes. Background on the study: In age, gender and cell yields, patients were similar to healthy donors.

Notes on the study in general: A definitive answer on HLA type influencing TCRB rearrangement was not reached here. The study found that naive, central memory and Treg TCRB repertoires appeared more similar in patients than in healthy donors. TCRB CDR3s from Type 1 diabetes patients were moderately but significantly shorter in all four CD4+ subsets.

Since all of the isolated RNA was reverse transcribed, expressed TCRB transcripts were what got sequenced. TCRdb keeps only in-frame clones here, not all; method: immunoSEQ multiplex PCR. The sample includes more than 100,000 clones, 25% to 35% of them seen just once. V is TRBV9 and J is TRBJ2-2; 9 nucleotides line up with TRBD1. The TCR was taken from a woman younger than 30 with type 1 diabetes. What was sequenced was central memory CD4+ T cells from blood. The CDR3 DNA is TGTGCCAGCAGCCCCTGGGACAGGGCGTCGAACACCGGGGAGCTGTTTTTT. Translating it yields CASSPWDRASNTGELFF.